The 25 T cell receptor beta chains below were found in one sample sequenced in a study of tumor-infiltrating lymphocytes in localized non-small cell lung cancer. Libraries were prepared by immunoSEQ multiplex PCR; TCRdb keeps only in-frame clonotypes and omits some of them. The sample has roughly 7,000 clones, 74% seen once; the top ten hold roughly 7.1%. The sequenced sample was uninvolved lung tissue not adjacent to the tumor. All receptors come from a human donor with non-small cell lung cancer.

V is TRBV7-9 and J is TRBJ2-2, with TRBD2 identical over 7 bases. The CDR3 spans 13 residues. The germline V gene has CDR1 SEHNR and CDR2 FQNEAQ (reference sequence). V dropped 7 bases and J dropped 5; count of bases not matched to a gene: 4. Here the CDR3 reads CASTLGGTGELFF. In DNA form, the CDR3 reads TGTGCCAGCACCCTCGGGGGGACCGGGGAGCTGTTTTTT.

CDR3 residues: CASSPPSGGPYEQYF. In nucleotides, the CDR3 is TGTGCCAGCTCACCCCCTAGCGGGGGACCCTACGAGCAGTACTTC. The chain links TRBV18 to TRBJ2-7; 10 bases line up with TRBD2. After removal of 3 bases from V and 2 bases from J, the junction contained 4 bases not matched to a gene. The V gene's germline CDR1 is KGHSH and CDR2 LQKENI. The CDR3 has 15 residues.

The V gene is TRBV19, the J gene TRBJ2-3, with TRBD2 matching over 7 bases. V gave up 6 bases and J gave up 4 bases; unmatched junction bases: 13. The CDR3 sequence is 16 residues long. Germline CDR1 LNHDA, CDR2 SQIVND (reference sequence). The CDR3 coding sequence is TGTGCCAGTAGCCGGGCAACGTGGGGAGGGGCAGATACGCAGTATTTT. As protein: CASSRATWGGADTQYF.

The J gene is TRBJ2-7, the V gene TRBV6-6; D is undetermined. This CDR3 has 12 amino acids. V was cut by 5 bases and J by 2 bases, with 7 bases left in between. Per germline, CDR1 MNHNY and CDR2 SVGAGI (reference sequence). The CDR3 sequence: CASSPNAYEQYF. The CDR3 region has the DNA TGTGCCAGCAGTCCCAACGCCTACGAGCAGTACTTC.

In DNA, the CDR3 is TGCGCCAGCAGCTTGGCCGGGGGGGGTTCCTACAATGAGCAGTTCTTC. Amino acid sequence: CASSLAGGGSYNEQFF. This chain joins TRBV5-1 and TRBJ2-1; 8 bases match TRBD2. The V segment lost 0 bases and the J segment 1 base; nucleotides outside the gene matches: 3. This CDR3 is 16 amino acids long. Germline V lookup: CDR1 SGHRS, CDR2 YFSETQ. Drawing the rest from reference TRBV5-1 and TRBJ2-1, the complete variable domain is KAGVTQTPRYLIKTRGQQVTLSCSPISGHRSVSWYQQTPGQGLQFLFEYFSETQRNKGNFPGRFSGRQFSNSRSEMNVSTLELGDSALYLCASSLAGGGSYNEQFFGPGTRLTVL.

The V call is TRBV6-5, the J call TRBJ2-7; tentative D call: TRBD1 (6 bases). Trimming shortened V by 4 bases and J by 3 bases, and 10 bases separated the two germline ends. This CDR3 spans 13 amino acids. The V gene's germline CDR1 is MNHEY and CDR2 SVGAGI. The CDR3 loop is CASSSPGHYEQYF. In DNA form, the CDR3 reads TGTGCCAGCAGTTCCCCGGGACACTACGAGCAGTACTTC.

The chain carries TRBV29-1 and TRBJ2-5, with 10 bases aligning to TRBD2. CDR3 length equals 18 residues. From germline, CDR1 is SQVTM and CDR2 ANQGSEA. The junction had 14 bases not matched to a gene; V was cut back by 2 bases and J by 2 bases. CDR3 protein: CSVESPERGLARQETQYF. Written as DNA, the CDR3 is TGCAGCGTTGAAAGTCCTGAGAGGGGACTAGCGAGACAAGAGACCCAGTACTTC.

The V and J genes are TRBV27 and TRBJ1-1, with TRBD1 matching over 8 bases. The J segment lost 4 bases and the V segment lost 1 base, leaving 5 bases of the junction unmatched. The germline V gene has CDR1 MNHEY and CDR2 SMNVEV (reference sequence). The CDR3 loop spans 15 amino acids. Here the CDR3 reads CASSLYLDRGTEAFF. CDR3 in DNA: TGTGCCAGCAGTTTATACCTAGACAGGGGCACTGAAGCTTTCTTT.

The rearrangement joins TRBV19 to TRBJ2-3; 14 bases map to TRBD2. CDR3 length: 18 residues. Trimming at V came to 6 bases and at J to 1 base, leaving 9 bases not matched to a gene. The V gene's germline CDR1 is LNHDA and CDR2 SQIVND (reference sequence). CDR3 sequence reads: CASSYGLAGGPGTDTQYF. In DNA form, the CDR3 reads TGTGCCAGTAGCTACGGACTAGCGGGGGGCCCGGGCACAGATACGCAGTATTTT. Supplemented by reference TRBV19 and TRBJ2-3, the full variable domain reads DGGITQSPKYLFRKEGQNVTLSCEQNLNHDAMYWYRQDPGQGLRLIYYSQIVNDFQKGDIAEGYSVSREKKESFPLTVTSAQKNPTAFYLCASSYGLAGGPGTDTQYFGPGTRLTVL.

The chain recombines TRBV5-6 with TRBJ1-2; 7 bases align to TRBD1. The CDR3 runs 16 residues. V trimming: 4 bases; J trimming: 0 bases; junction bases outside the gene matches: 9. Germline CDR1 and CDR2: SGHDT and YYEEEE. The CDR3 DNA sequence: TGTGCCAGCAGCACGATCACAGGGGTGGCTAACTATGGCTACACCTTC. Amino acids: CASSTITGVANYGYTF.

V usage is TRBV7-6 and J usage is TRBJ1-1; a possible D gene is TRBD1 (5 bases). This CDR3 contains 13 residues. Germline loops: CDR1 SGHVS, CDR2 FNYEAQ. Trimming removed 5 bases from V and 6 bases from J, with 13 bases in between. The CDR3 region has the DNA TGTGCCAGCAGCCCAGGAAGGGACGCTGAAGCTTTCTTT. It encodes CASSPGRDAEAFF.

Comment on this clone: Its ends do not fully match the called genes, so a read error is possible. J is TRBJ1-1 and V is TRBV10-3, with 7 nucleotides matching TRBD1. There are 14 residues in the CDR3. Germline CDR1 reads ENHRY; CDR2 reads SYGVKD. CDR3 protein: CAIKGAGLNTEAFF. CDR3 in DNA: TGTGCCATCAAGGGGGCAGGGCTGAATACTGAAGCTTTCTTT.

This sequence joins TRBV5-4 and TRBJ2-3; D is possibly TRBD1 or TRBD2 (6 bases each). This CDR3 is 16 amino acids long. CDR1 is SGHNT, CDR2 YYREEE, per germline (reference sequence). V gave up 1 base and J gave up 3 bases, with 15 bases separating them. CDR3: CASSLFVGGLTDTQYF. The DNA for the CDR3 is TGTGCCAGCAGCTTGTTTGTGGGGGGCCTGACAGATACGCAGTATTTT.

This clone was observed once. The chain has TRBV6-6 and TRBJ1-3; 7 positions match TRBD1. The germline gives CDR1 MNHNY, CDR2 SVGAGI (reference sequence). The CDR3 is 14 amino acids. V dropped 6 bases and J dropped 8; count of bases not matched to a gene: 10. CDR3 DNA: TGTGCCAGCAGGCGGACAGGCCTCGGCGACACCATATATTTT. Protein product: CASRRTGLGDTIYF.

The chain recombines TRBV7-6 with TRBJ2-1, with 9 bases aligning to TRBD2. The length of the CDR3 is 20 residues. V was pared by 1 base and J by 4 bases, with 17 bases of the junction left unmatched. Germline V gene data show CDR1 as SGHVS and CDR2 as FNYEAQ. The CDR3 reads CASSLVASGASSVRYNEQFF. The DNA of the CDR3 is TGTGCCAGCAGCTTAGTGGCTAGCGGGGCCTCATCAGTTAGGTACAATGAGCAGTTCTTC.

V is TRBV2 and J is TRBJ1-1, with D possibly TRBD1 on 6 matching bases. In germline, CDR1 is SNHLY, CDR2 FYNNEI. V lost 5 bases to trimming and J lost 1 base, with 11 bases between them. CDR3 length: 14 residues. DNA of the CDR3: TGTGCCAGCAGTACTATGACAGGGAACACTGAAGCTTTCTTT. Translated: CASSTMTGNTEAFF.

The chain combines TRBV9 with TRBJ2-2; the D gene is possibly TRBD2 (7 bases). The CDR3 totals 16 residues. Trimming took 3 bases from V and 3 from J, leaving 15 bases between them. The V gene's germline CDR1 is SGDLS and CDR2 YYNGEE. Here the CDR3 DNA reads TGTGCCAGCAGCGGCCCGGTGGGGGGGCACACCGGGGAGCTGTTTTTT. Protein product: CASSGPVGGHTGELFF.

The chain joins TRBV6-1 to TRBJ2-7; 8 positions match TRBD1. The CDR3 spans 13 residues. Germline CDR1 reads MNHNS; CDR2 reads SASEGT. V was pared by 11 bases and J by 4 bases, with 10 bases of the junction left unmatched. The CDR3 DNA reads as TGTGCCGGATCCAGGGGGCGCGAATACGAGCAGTACTTC. Protein sequence: CAGSRGREYEQYF.

The rearrangement uses TRBV19 and TRBJ2-5; no clear D. Germline CDR1 LNHDA, CDR2 SQIVND (reference sequence). V was clipped by 7 bases and J by 2 bases, with 14 bases between them. The CDR3 runs 14 residues. The CDR3 DNA is TGTGCCAGTAATGCAGCCAAATATCAAGAGACCCAGTACTTC. Amino acid sequence: CASNAAKYQETQYF.

A few counts support this clone. The V call is TRBV5-6, the J call TRBJ2-7, with 11 bases lining up with TRBD2. CDR3 length equals 15 residues. Germline V gene lookup returns CDR1 SGHDT and CDR2 YYEEEE. The V segment lost 0 bases and the J segment 3 bases; nucleotides outside the gene matches: 2. The CDR3 here is CASSLVAGGIYEQYF. Written as DNA, the CDR3 is TGTGCCAGCAGCTTGGTAGCGGGGGGGATCTACGAGCAGTACTTC.

The genes are TRBV5-8 and TRBJ2-3; 15 bases agree with TRBD2. CDR1 and CDR2 from the germline V gene are SGHTS and YDEGEE. The CDR3 has 17 residues. Trimming at V came to 5 bases and at J to 1 base, leaving 5 bases not matched to a gene. The CDR3 nucleotides read TGTGCCAGCAGTCCCCGGACTAGCGGGGGGGGCACAGATACGCAGTATTTT. The encoded protein is CASSPRTSGGGTDTQYF.

V gene TRBV4-2 combines with J gene TRBJ2-5, with D perhaps TRBD2 (6 bases). The CDR3 extends over 16 amino acids. Germline V gene data show CDR1 as LGHNA and CDR2 as YNFKEQ. The germline V and J ends were trimmed by 3 bases and 5 bases, with 19 bases remaining between them. The CDR3 region is CASSHRDSRSGETQYF. The CDR3 nucleotides read TGTGCCAGCAGCCACCGGGACTCCCGGTCGGGTGAGACCCAGTACTTC.

This rearrangement joins TRBV7-2 to TRBJ2-5, with 12 bases that match TRBD2. Germline-derived CDR1 and CDR2 are SGHTA and FQGNSA. The CDR3 spans 15 residues. V lost 3 bases to trimming and J lost 10 bases; unmatched junction nucleotides: 9. CDR3 protein: CASSFSTSGGPVQYF. The CDR3 region has the DNA TGTGCCAGCAGCTTTAGCACTAGCGGGGGGCCGGTCCAGTACTTC.

This clone showed up just a few times. This chain connects TRBV15 to TRBJ1-6; no firm D call. The CDR3 consists of 14 residues. Germline V lookup: CDR1 LNHNV, CDR2 YYDKDF (reference sequence). V was shortened by 4 bases and J by 10 bases, with 14 bases between the two germline ends. The DNA of the CDR3 is TGTGCCACCAGCAAACCACAAGCCGGGTCACCCCTCCACTTT. Amino acid sequence: CATSKPQAGSPLHF.

The V gene is TRBV2, the J gene TRBJ1-1; unclear D gene. V dropped 3 bases and J dropped 1 base, with 3 bases sitting between them. The CDR3 covers 12 residues. Germline CDR1 is SNHLY and CDR2 is FYNNEI. The CDR3 is CASSEQNTEAFF. In DNA form, the CDR3 reads TGTGCCAGCAGTGAGCAGAACACTGAAGCTTTCTTT.